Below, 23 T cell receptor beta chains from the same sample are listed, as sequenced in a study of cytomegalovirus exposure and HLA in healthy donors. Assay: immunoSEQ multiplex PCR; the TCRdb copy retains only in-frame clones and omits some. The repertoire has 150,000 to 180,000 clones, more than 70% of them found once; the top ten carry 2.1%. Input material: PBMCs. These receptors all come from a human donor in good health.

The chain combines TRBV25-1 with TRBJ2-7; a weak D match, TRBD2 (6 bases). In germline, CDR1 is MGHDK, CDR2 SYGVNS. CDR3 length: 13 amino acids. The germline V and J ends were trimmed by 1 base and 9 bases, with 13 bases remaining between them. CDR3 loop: CASSELGGRGQYF. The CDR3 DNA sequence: TGTGCCAGCAGTGAATTAGGAGGGCGCGGGCAGTACTTC.

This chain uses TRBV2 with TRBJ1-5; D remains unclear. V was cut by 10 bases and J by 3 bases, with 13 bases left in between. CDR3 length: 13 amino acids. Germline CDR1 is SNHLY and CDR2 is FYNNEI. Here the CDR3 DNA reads TGTGCCACCCGGGGAGAGGCCAATCAGCCCCAGCATTTT. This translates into CATRGEANQPQHF.

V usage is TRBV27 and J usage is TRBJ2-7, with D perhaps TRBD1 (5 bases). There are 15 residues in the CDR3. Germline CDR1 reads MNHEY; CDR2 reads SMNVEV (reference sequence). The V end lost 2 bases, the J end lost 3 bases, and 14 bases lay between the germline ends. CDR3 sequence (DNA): TGTGCCAGCAGTTTAAAGGGGCCTTTGTTCTACGAGCAGTACTTC. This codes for CASSLKGPLFYEQYF.

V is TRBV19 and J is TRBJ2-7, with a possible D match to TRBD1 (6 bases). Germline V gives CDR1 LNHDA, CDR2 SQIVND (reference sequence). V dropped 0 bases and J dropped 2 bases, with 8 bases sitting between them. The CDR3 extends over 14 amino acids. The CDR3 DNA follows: TGTGCCAGTAGTATAGAACAGGGCGCCTACGAGCAGTACTTC. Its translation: CASSIEQGAYEQYF.

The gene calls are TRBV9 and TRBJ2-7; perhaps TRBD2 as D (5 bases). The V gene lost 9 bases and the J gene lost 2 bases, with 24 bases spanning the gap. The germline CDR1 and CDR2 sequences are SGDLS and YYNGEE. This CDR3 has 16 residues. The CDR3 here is CAKYLQEQLAPYEQYF. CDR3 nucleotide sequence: TGTGCCAAATATCTTCAGGAGCAGCTAGCTCCCTACGAGCAGTACTTC.

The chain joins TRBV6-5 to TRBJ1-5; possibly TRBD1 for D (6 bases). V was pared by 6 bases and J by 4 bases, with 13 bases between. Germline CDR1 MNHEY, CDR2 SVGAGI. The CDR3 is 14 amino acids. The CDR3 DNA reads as TGTGCCAGCAGCCGACAGGAACGAAATCAGCCCCAGCATTTT. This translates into CASSRQERNQPQHF.

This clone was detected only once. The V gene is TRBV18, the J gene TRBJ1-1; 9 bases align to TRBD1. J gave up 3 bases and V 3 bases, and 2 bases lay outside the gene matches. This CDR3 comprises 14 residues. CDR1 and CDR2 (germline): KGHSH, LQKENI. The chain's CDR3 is CASSPRQGDTEAFF. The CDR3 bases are TGTGCCAGCTCACCCCGACAGGGGGACACTGAAGCTTTCTTT.

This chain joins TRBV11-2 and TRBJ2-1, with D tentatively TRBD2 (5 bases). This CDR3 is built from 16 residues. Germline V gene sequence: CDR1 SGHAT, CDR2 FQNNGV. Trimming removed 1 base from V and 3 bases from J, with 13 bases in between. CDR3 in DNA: TGTGCCAGCAGCTTAGGTGGTAGCGCAAACTACAATGAGCAGTTCTTC. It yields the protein CASSLGGSANYNEQFF.

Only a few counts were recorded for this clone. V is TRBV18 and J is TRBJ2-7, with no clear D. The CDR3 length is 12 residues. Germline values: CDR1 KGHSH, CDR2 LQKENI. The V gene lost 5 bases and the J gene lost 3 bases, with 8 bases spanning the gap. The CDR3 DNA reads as TGTGCCAGCTCATATAATAGCTACGAGCAGTACTTC. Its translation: CASSYNSYEQYF.

CDR3 sequence reads: CASSLGGTGNTIYF. The CDR3 DNA reads TGCGCCAGCAGCTTGGGAGGGACTGGAAACACCATATATTTT. This chain uses TRBV5-1 with TRBJ1-3; no clear D. Trimming cost V 0 bases and J 2 bases, with 6 bases left between them. The CDR3 contains 14 residues. From germline, CDR1 is SGHRS and CDR2 YFSETQ. The variable domain in full, completed from reference TRBV5-1 and TRBJ1-3, reads KAGVTQTPRYLIKTRGQQVTLSCSPISGHRSVSWYQQTPGQGLQFLFEYFSETQRNKGNFPGRFSGRQFSNSRSEMNVSTLELGDSALYLCASSLGGTGNTIYFGEGSWLTVV.

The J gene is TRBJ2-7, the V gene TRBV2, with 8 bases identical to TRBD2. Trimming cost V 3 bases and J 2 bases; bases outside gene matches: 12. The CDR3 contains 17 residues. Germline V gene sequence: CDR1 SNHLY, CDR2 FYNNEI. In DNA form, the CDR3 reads TGTGCCAGCAGTGAGCACTTCCAACTAGCGGCAGCCTACGAGCAGTACTTC. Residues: CASSEHFQLAAAYEQYF.

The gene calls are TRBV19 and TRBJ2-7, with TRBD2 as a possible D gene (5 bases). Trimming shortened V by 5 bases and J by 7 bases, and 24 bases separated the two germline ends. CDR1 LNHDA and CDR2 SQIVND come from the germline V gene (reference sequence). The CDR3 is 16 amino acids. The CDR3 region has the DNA TGTGCCAGTAGTTTCTCCTCTCGAGGGCTAGAGCTGGAGCAGTACTTC. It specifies CASSFSSRGLELEQYF. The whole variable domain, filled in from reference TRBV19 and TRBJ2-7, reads DGGITQSPKYLFRKEGQNVTLSCEQNLNHDAMYWYRQDPGQGLRLIYYSQIVNDFQKGDIAEGYSVSREKKESFPLTVTSAQKNPTAFYLCASSFSSRGLELEQYFGPGTRLTVT.

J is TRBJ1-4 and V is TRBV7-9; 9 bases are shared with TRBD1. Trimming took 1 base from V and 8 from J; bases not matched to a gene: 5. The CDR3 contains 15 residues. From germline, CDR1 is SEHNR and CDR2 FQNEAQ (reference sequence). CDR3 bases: TGTGCCAGCAGCTTAGGGACAGGGGCCGGGGAAAAACTGTTTTTT. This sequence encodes CASSLGTGAGEKLFF.

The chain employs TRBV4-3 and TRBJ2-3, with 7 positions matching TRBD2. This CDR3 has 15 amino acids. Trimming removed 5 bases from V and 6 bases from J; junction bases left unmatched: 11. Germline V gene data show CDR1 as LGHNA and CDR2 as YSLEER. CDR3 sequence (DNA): TGCGCCAGCAGCAAAGTTGAGTCCGGGGGGGATACGCAGTATTTT. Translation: CASSKVESGGDTQYF.

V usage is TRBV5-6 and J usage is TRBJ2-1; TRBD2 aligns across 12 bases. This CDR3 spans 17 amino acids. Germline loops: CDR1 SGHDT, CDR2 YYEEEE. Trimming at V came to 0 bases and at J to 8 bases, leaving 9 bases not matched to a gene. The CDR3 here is CASSLAASGRVWDEQFF. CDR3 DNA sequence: TGTGCCAGCAGCTTGGCCGCTAGCGGGAGGGTTTGGGATGAGCAGTTCTTC.

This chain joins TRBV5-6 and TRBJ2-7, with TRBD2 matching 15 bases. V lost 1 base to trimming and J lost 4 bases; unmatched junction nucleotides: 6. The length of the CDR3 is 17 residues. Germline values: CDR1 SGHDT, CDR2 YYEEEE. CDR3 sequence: CASSLRTSGGGLYEQYF. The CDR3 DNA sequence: TGTGCCAGCAGCTTGAGGACTAGCGGGGGGGGGTTATACGAGCAGTACTTC.

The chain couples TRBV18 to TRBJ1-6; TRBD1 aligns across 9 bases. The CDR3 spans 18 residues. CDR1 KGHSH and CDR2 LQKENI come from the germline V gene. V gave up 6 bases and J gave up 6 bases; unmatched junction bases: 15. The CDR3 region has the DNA TGTGCCAGCTCGTCGGGACAGGGCCCTTCGATTCTTAATTCACCCCTCCACTTT. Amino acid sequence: CASSSGQGPSILNSPLHF. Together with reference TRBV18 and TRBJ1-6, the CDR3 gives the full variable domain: NAGVMQNPRHLVRRRGQEARLRCSPMKGHSHVYWYRQLPEEGLKFMVYLQKENIIDESGMPKERFSAEFPKEGPSILRIQQVVRGDSAAYFCASSSGQGPSILNSPLHFGNGTRLTVT.

CDR3 residues: CASSQVLAGGHYLSQETQYF. The CDR3 region has the DNA TGCGCCAGCAGCCAAGTTCTAGCGGGGGGACACTATTTATCTCAAGAGACCCAGTACTTC. The chain employs TRBV4-3 and TRBJ2-5; 11 positions agree with TRBD2. Trimming removed 1 base from V and 2 bases from J; junction bases left unmatched: 15. This CDR3 comprises 20 residues. Germline values: CDR1 LGHNA, CDR2 YSLEER.

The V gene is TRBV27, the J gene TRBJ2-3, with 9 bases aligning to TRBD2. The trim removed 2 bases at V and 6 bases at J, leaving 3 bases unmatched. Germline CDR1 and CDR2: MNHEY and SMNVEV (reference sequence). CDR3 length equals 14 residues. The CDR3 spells CASSLVAGADTQYF. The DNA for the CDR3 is TGTGCCAGCAGTTTAGTAGCGGGAGCTGATACGCAGTATTTT.

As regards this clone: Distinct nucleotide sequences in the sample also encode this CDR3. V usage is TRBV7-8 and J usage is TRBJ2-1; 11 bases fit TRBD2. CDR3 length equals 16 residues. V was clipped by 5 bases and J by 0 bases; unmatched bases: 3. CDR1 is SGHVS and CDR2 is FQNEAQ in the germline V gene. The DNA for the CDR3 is TGTGCCAGCAGCCCAGGACTAGCGGGCTCCTACAATGAGCAGTTCTTC. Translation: CASSPGLAGSYNEQFF.

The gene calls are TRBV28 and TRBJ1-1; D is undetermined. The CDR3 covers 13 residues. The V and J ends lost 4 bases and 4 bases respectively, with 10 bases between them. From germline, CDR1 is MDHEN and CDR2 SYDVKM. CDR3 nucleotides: TGTGCCAGCAGTTACGGTCGAGGCACTGAAGCTTTCTTT. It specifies CASSYGRGTEAFF.

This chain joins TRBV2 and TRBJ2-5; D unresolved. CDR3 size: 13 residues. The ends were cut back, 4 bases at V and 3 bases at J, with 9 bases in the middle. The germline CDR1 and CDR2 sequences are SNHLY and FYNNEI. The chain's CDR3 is CASSGGRKETQYF. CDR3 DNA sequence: TGTGCCAGCAGTGGCGGCAGAAAAGAGACCCAGTACTTC.

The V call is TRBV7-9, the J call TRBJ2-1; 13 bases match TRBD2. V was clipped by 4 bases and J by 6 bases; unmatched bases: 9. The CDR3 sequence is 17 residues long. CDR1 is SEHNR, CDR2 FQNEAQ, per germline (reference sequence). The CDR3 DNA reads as TGTGCCAGCAGCTCCGGACTAGCGGGAGTAAAAGTCAATGAGCAGTTCTTC. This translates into CASSSGLAGVKVNEQFF.